This T cell receptor (beta chain) derives from a study of vaccination effects on CD4 cells after COVID-19. Remarks on this clone: Its specificity is not known.

ViraFEST expansion of antigen-specific CD4+ T cells with viral peptide pools preceded sequencing. CD4+ T cells were isolated after 10 days of culture. The study found no prior SARS-CoV-2 infection in the vaccine recipients, who tested negative for nucleocapsid antibodies. Trimming stripped 5 bases from V and 5 bases from J, with 14 bases between. The CDR3 is 14 residues long. Germline lookup yields CDR1 MNHEY and CDR2 SMNVEV (reference sequence). Assay: immunoSEQ multiplex PCR; the TCRdb copy retains only in-frame clones and omits some. The data contain tens of thousands of clones, 65% to 75% of them seen just once; the ten biggest clones take up under 3%.

This sequence joins TRBV27 and TRBJ2-3, with unresolved D. The sequence derives from a human donor who received a COVID-19 vaccine. This material consisted of CD4+ T cells from PBMCs cultured with HCoV-NL63 spike peptides, taken before COVID-19 vaccination. The CDR3 reads CASSPTTTVDTQYF. Here the CDR3 DNA reads TGTGCCAGCAGTCCCACTACCACGGTAGATACGCAGTATTTT.